The 24 T cell receptor beta chains below were found in one sample sequenced in a study of T cells in Graves' hyperthyroidism and ophthalmopathy. There were TCR beta CDR3 regions amplified from RNA transcripts. With the HTBI primer set, the TCR CDR3 went through a first round of RT-PCR. TCRdb passed the multiplex PCR reads through MiXCR, listing each CDR3 protein once. The table includes some 350,000 distinct CDR3 sequences, approximately 16% detected once. Sequencing was performed on blood. The source of these receptors is a woman aged 55-69 years with Graves' ophthalmopathy.

As regards this clonotype: One end of the junction does not line up with germline, which may come from a read error. This chain connects TRBV6-2 or TRBV6-3 to TRBJ2-2; tentatively, D is TRBD2 (6 bases). CDR3 length: 13 amino acids. Germline-derived CDR1 and CDR2 are MNHEY and SVGEGT. The DNA of the CDR3 is TGTGCCAGCTTGCCTGATTGGGGCGGGGAGCTGTCTTTT. Protein: CASLPDWGGELSF.

This clonotype was counted ten times or more. The genes are TRBV5-5 and TRBJ1-5, with D maybe TRBD1 (5 bases). CDR1 is SGHKS and CDR2 is YYEKEE in the germline V gene (reference sequence). The V end lost 1 base, the J end lost 5 bases, and 13 bases lay between the germline ends. The length of the CDR3 is 15 residues. The CDR3 is CASSLLPGKDQPQHF. The CDR3 bases are TGTGCCAGCAGCTTGCTTCCAGGGAAAGATCAGCCCCAGCATTTT.

Comment on this clonotype: A much larger clone differs by one base, so this may be a read error. The chain employs TRBV5-1 and TRBJ2-1; D remains unclear. Germline V CDR1 and CDR2: SGHRS, YFSETQ. The CDR3 sequence is 13 residues long. CDR3 sequence: CASSSSPYNGQFF. DNA for the CDR3: TGCGCCAGCAGCTCAAGCCCCTACAATGGGCAGTTCTTC.

This clonotype has more than one count but fewer than ten. V is TRBV29-1 and J is TRBJ2-2, with D possibly TRBD1 on 5 matching bases. Germline V gives CDR1 SQVTM, CDR2 ANQGSEA. The CDR3 is 13 amino acids. Between the trimmed V and J ends, which lost 4 bases and 3 bases, there was a span of 9 bases. Here the CDR3 reads CSVAGIHTGELFF. CDR3 bases: TGCAGCGTTGCAGGGATACACACCGGGGAGCTGTTTTTT.

This chain links TRBV15 with TRBJ2-1, with D maybe TRBD2 (6 bases). The germline gives CDR1 LNHNV, CDR2 YYDKDF (reference sequence). The CDR3 is 15 residues long. V dropped 0 bases and J dropped 9 bases, with 15 bases sitting between them. CDR3 amino acids: CATSRDRAGTTEQFF. The CDR3 region has the DNA TGTGCCACCAGCAGAGATCGCGCGGGAACGACTGAGCAGTTCTTC. The whole variable domain, filled in from reference TRBV15 and TRBJ2-1, reads DAMVIQNPRYQVTQFGKPVTLSCSQTLNHNVMYWYQQKSSQAPKLLFHYYDKDFNNEADTPDNFQSRRPNTSFCFLDIRSPGLGDTAMYLCATSRDRAGTTEQFFGPGTRLTVL.

This clonotype was seen many times. The V and J genes are TRBV6-5 and TRBJ1-4; 8 nucleotides line up with TRBD1. The CDR3 is 15 amino acids. CDR1 and CDR2 from the germline V gene are MNHEY and SVGAGI. Unmatched junction bases numbered 9, after V lost 2 bases and J lost 10 bases. The CDR3 DNA is TGTGCCAGCAGTTACCCCGATGGTACAGGGGGAAAACTGTTTTTT. It yields the protein CASSYPDGTGGKLFF.

This clonotype showed up many times. The chain uses TRBV7-9 and TRBJ2-5, with unresolved D. CDR1 and CDR2 from the germline V gene are SEHNR and FQNEAQ (reference sequence). Trimming took off 6 bases at V and 7 bases at J, with 9 bases between the two ends. The CDR3 consists of 11 residues. This CDR3 reads CASSLIGTQYF. The DNA for the CDR3 is TGTGCCAGCAGTCTTATTGGGACCCAGTACTTC.

The chain employs TRBV20-1 and TRBJ2-1, with 7 bases lining up with TRBD2. CDR1 and CDR2 from the germline V gene are DFQATT and SNEGSKA (reference sequence). The CDR3 extends over 17 amino acids. V gave up 0 bases and J gave up 6 bases; unmatched junction bases: 14. CDR3: CSARDPGASGPRNEQFF. DNA for the CDR3: TGCAGTGCTAGAGACCCTGGGGCTAGCGGCCCGCGCAATGAGCAGTTCTTC.

The gene calls are TRBV28 and TRBJ2-3, with a possible D match to TRBD2 (9 bases). V was shortened by 6 bases and J by 6 bases, with 31 bases between the two germline ends. Per the germline V gene, CDR1 is MDHEN and CDR2 is SYDVKM. CDR3 length: 19 amino acids. CDR3 nucleotide sequence: TGTGCCAGCAGCGCAGTAGGCTATCCAGGGGGCAGCGGGGGGGATACGCAGTATTTT. Translated: CASSAVGYPGGSGGDTQYF.

The chain carries TRBV7-8 and TRBJ2-3; 8 bases match TRBD2. The J segment lost 3 bases and the V segment lost 3 bases, leaving 5 bases of the junction unmatched. CDR1 and CDR2 from the germline V gene are SGHVS and FQNEAQ. There are 15 residues in the CDR3. CDR3 residues: CASSFGASGTDTQYF. The CDR3 nucleotides read TGTGCCAGCAGCTTTGGGGCTAGCGGGACAGATACGCAGTATTTT.

The sample holds many counts of this clonotype. The chain links TRBV12-5 to TRBJ2-1, with D uncertain. V shed 2 bases and J shed 6 bases, with 23 bases lying between them. The CDR3 loop spans 18 amino acids. Germline V gene lookup returns CDR1 LGHNT and CDR2 FRNRAP. The CDR3 bases are TGTGCTAGTGGTTTGATGTCTGGGAATCGAATTATTGGCAATGAGCAGTTCTTC. Its protein product is CASGLMSGNRIIGNEQFF.

This clonotype was counted many times. This chain connects TRBV18 to TRBJ2-3; D not certain. This CDR3 is 13 amino acids long. The germline CDR1 and CDR2 sequences are KGHSH and LQKENI. V shed 6 bases and J shed 4 bases, with 11 bases lying between them. Here the CDR3 reads CASSSDQPDTQYF. In nucleotides, the CDR3 is TGTGCCAGCTCGTCCGACCAGCCAGATACGCAGTATTTT.

This clonotype was picked up many times. V and J are TRBV20-1 and TRBJ2-7; 7 bases line up with TRBD2. Losses at the gene ends were 3 bases for V and 7 bases for J; bases not matched to a gene: 12. Per germline, CDR1 DFQATT and CDR2 SNEGSKA (reference sequence). The CDR3 has 14 residues. The CDR3 nucleotides read TGCAGTGCTAGGATGGCGGGAGCCCCGGAGGAGCAGTACTTC. Translation gives CSARMAGAPEEQYF.

J is TRBJ2-7 and V is TRBV2, with D perhaps matching TRBD2 (5 bases). There are 15 residues in the CDR3. Trimming took 0 bases from V and 2 from J, leaving 11 bases between them. Per germline, CDR1 SNHLY and CDR2 FYNNEI. The CDR3 loop reads CASSEAPQRPYEQYF. Here the CDR3 DNA reads TGTGCCAGCAGTGAAGCGCCCCAGCGGCCCTACGAGCAGTACTTC.

This clonotype showed up many times. The chain is built from TRBV2 and TRBJ2-1; a possible D gene is TRBD2 (5 bases). The CDR3 contains 14 residues. The V end was cut by 8 bases, the J end by 7 bases, with 18 bases between. The germline V gene encodes CDR1 SNHLY and CDR2 FYNNEI. The CDR3 DNA reads as TGTGCCAGCGCCGCGGACTTCCTTGCTAATGAGCAGTTCTTC. This gives the protein CASAADFLANEQFF.

This clonotype was seen many times. The chain carries TRBV6-1 and TRBJ2-7; D might be TRBD1 or TRBD2, each matching 6 bases. Trimming stripped 8 bases from V and 6 bases from J, with 23 bases between. The germline gives CDR1 MNHNS, CDR2 SASEGT. CDR3 size: 15 residues. The CDR3 loop is CASSRGAGPGAEQYF. CDR3 DNA sequence: TGTGCCAGCTCTAGGGGGGCGGGGCCGGGTGCCGAGCAGTACTTC.

This clonotype was counted between two and nine times. V and J are TRBV28 and TRBJ1-1; weak D call: TRBD1 (5 bases). V was trimmed by 3 bases and J by 1 base, leaving 15 bases between them. The length of the CDR3 is 16 residues. Germline CDR1 is MDHEN and CDR2 is SYDVKM. The CDR3 coding sequence is TGTGCCAGCAGTTTCATTCTGGGGGTCGGGAACACTGAAGCTTTCTTT. Translating gives CASSFILGVGNTEAFF.

This clonotype was picked up many times. V is TRBV5-1 and J is TRBJ2-1; weak D call: TRBD2 (5 bases). The CDR3 covers 12 residues. CDR1 SGHRS and CDR2 YFSETQ come from the germline V gene. Trimming removed 4 bases at V and 9 bases at J, with 11 bases between. This CDR3 is CASSLGMGEQFF. CDR3 bases: TGCGCCAGCAGCCTCGGGATGGGTGAGCAGTTCTTC.

The sample holds many counts of this clonotype. The chain is built from TRBV2 and TRBJ1-6, with TRBD1 identical over 7 bases. CDR3 size: 14 residues. J gave up 5 bases and V 6 bases, and 4 bases lay outside the gene matches. Per germline, CDR1 SNHLY and CDR2 FYNNEI. DNA of the CDR3: TGTGCCAGCAGGGGGGACAGCAATAATTCACCCCTCCACTTT. It codes for CASRGDSNNSPLHF.

This clonotype has more than one count but fewer than ten. The junction does not match germline at one end; this may be a read error. The chain is built from TRBV19 and TRBJ2-1; 14 nucleotides line up with TRBD2. CDR1 LNHDA and CDR2 SQIVND come from the germline V gene (reference sequence). The CDR3 spans 14 residues. The CDR3 nucleotides read TGTGCCAGTAGGGGGACTAGCGGGGGTGATGAGCGGTTCTTC. Its translation is CASRGTSGGDERFF.

The chain joins TRBV6-2 or TRBV6-3 to TRBJ1-1; perhaps TRBD1 as D (6 bases). The CDR3 contains 13 residues. Trimming removed 2 bases at V and 11 bases at J, with 15 bases between. The germline V gene has CDR1 MNHEY and CDR2 SVGEGT. The CDR3 sequence: CASSYKRGLRAFF. CDR3 DNA: TGTGCCAGCAGTTACAAACGGGGGCTCAGGGCTTTCTTT.

This clonotype was seen ten or more times. The V and J genes are TRBV5-1 and TRBJ2-7; possibly TRBD1 for D (7 bases). The V and J ends lost 4 bases and 3 bases respectively, with 17 bases between them. This CDR3 is built from 15 residues. Germline V gene lookup returns CDR1 SGHRS and CDR2 YFSETQ. CDR3 sequence (DNA): TGCGCCAGCAGCCCCAGGGGGATGGGAGGCTACGAGCAGTACTTC. This codes for CASSPRGMGGYEQYF. Supplemented by reference TRBV5-1 and TRBJ2-7, the full variable domain reads KAGVTQTPRYLIKTRGQQVTLSCSPISGHRSVSWYQQTPGQGLQFLFEYFSETQRNKGNFPGRFSGRQFSNSRSEMNVSTLELGDSALYLCASSPRGMGGYEQYFGPGTRLTVT.

In this sample, this clonotype turned up many times. The rearrangement joins TRBV10-2 to TRBJ1-2, with D unclear. Germline values: CDR1 WSHSY, CDR2 SAAADI. The CDR3 runs to 12 residues. V was trimmed by 0 bases and J by 5 bases, leaving 4 bases between them. CDR3 coding DNA: TGCGCCAGCAGTGAGTCGATTTATGGCTACACCTTC. This translates into CASSESIYGYTF.

This clonotype turned up a few times. The V gene is TRBV14, the J gene TRBJ2-5, with D maybe TRBD2 (6 bases). Trimming took off 1 base at V and 2 bases at J, with 17 bases between the two ends. The germline V gene encodes CDR1 SGHDN and CDR2 FVKESK. The CDR3 sequence is 17 residues long. The CDR3 region has the DNA TGTGCCAGCAGCCAAGTTAGGGGAGGCCGATTTCAAGAGACCCAGTACTTC. Its protein is CASSQVRGGRFQETQYF.